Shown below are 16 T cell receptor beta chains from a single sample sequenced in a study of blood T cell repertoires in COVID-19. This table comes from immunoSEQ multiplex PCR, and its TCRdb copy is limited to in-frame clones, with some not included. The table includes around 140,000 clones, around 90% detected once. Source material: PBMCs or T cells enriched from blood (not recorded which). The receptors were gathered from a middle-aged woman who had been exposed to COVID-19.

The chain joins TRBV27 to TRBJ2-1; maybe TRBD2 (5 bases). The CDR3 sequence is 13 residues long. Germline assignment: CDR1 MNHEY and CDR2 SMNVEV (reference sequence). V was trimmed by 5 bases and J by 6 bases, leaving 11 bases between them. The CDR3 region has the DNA TGTGCCAGCAGTCAGCTGAGGGTCAATGAGCAGTTCTTC. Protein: CASSQLRVNEQFF.

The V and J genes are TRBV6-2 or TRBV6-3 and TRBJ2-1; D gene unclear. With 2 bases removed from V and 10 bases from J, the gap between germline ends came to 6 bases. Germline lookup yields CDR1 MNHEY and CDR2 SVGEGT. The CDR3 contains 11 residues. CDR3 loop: CASSYLREQFF. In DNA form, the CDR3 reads TGTGCCAGCAGTTACCTTCGGGAGCAGTTCTTC.

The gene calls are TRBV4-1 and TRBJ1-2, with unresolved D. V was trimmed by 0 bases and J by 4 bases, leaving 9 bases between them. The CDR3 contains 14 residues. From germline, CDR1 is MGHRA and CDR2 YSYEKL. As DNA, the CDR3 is TGCGCCAGCAGCCAAGAGCAAGGGAGCTATGGCTACACCTTC. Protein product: CASSQEQGSYGYTF.

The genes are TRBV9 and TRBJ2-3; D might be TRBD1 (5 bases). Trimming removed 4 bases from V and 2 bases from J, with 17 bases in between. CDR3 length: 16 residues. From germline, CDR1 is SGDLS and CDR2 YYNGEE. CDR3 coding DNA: TGTGCCAGCAGCACACCACGCGACAGAATCACAGATACGCAGTATTTT. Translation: CASSTPRDRITDTQYF.

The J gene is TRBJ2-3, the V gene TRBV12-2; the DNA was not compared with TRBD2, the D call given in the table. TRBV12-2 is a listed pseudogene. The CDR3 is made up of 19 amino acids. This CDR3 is CASRFPGGLAGGLADTQYF. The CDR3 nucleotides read TGTGCAAGTCGCTTCCCGGGGGGACTAGCGGGAGGGCTAGCAGATACGCAGTATTTT.

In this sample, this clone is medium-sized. The CDR3, as DNA: TGTGCCAGCAGTTCGAACAGGGGAGGTTTGACTGAAGCTTTCTTT. It specifies CASSSNRGGLTEAFF. The gene calls are TRBV6-1 and TRBJ1-1; 7 nucleotides match TRBD1. The CDR3 spans 15 residues. Germline trimming cut 5 bases from V and 5 bases from J; bases unmatched to any gene: 11. Germline values: CDR1 MNHNS, CDR2 SASEGT.

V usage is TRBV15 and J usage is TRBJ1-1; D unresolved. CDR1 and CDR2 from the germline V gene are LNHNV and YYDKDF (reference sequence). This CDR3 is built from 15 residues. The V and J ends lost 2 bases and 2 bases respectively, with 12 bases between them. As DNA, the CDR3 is TGTGCCACCAGCAGATGCGGAGGGTGCAACACTGAAGCTTTCTTT. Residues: CATSRCGGCNTEAFF.

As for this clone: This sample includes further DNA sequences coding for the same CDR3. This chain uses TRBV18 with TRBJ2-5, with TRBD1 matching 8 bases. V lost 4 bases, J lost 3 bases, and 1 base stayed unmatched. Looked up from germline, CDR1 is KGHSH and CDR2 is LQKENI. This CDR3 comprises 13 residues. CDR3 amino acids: CASSRGQEETQYF. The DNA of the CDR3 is TGTGCCAGCTCACGGGGACAGGAAGAGACCCAGTACTTC.

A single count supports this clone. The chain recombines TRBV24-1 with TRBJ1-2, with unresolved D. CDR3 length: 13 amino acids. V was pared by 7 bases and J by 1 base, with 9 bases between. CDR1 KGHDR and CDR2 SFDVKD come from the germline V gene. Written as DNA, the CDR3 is TGTGCCACCAGCCCCGAGGTTAACTATGGCTACACCTTC. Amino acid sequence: CATSPEVNYGYTF.

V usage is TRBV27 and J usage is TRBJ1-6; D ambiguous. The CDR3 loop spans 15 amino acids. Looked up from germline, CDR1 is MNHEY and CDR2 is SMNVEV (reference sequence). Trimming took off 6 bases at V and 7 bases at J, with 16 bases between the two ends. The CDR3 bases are TGTGCCAGCAGCCTTGAGAATCGGGTGAATTCACCCCTCCACTTT. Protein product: CASSLENRVNSPLHF.

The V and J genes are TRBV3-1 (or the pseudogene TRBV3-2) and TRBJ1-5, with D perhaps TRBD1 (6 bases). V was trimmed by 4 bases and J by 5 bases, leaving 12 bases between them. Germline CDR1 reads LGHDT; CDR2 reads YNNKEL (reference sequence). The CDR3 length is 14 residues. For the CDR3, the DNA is TGTGCCAGCAGCCGCGGACAGAATTATCAGCCCCAGCATTTT. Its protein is CASSRGQNYQPQHF.

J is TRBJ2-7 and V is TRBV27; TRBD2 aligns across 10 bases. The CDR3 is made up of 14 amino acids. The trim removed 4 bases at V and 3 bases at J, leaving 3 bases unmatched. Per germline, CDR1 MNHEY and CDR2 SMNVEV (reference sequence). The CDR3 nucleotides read TGTGCCAGCAGTTGGTCTAGCGGGAGCTACGAGCAGTACTTC. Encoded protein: CASSWSSGSYEQYF.

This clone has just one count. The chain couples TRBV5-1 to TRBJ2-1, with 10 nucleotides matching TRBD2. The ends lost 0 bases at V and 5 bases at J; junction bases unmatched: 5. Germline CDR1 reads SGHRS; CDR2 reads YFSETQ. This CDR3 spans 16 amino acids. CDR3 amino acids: CASSLVASGGNNEQFF. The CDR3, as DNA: TGCGCCAGCAGCTTGGTCGCTAGCGGGGGTAACAATGAGCAGTTCTTC. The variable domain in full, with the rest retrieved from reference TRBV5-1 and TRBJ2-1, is KAGVTQTPRYLIKTRGQQVTLSCSPISGHRSVSWYQQTPGQGLQFLFEYFSETQRNKGNFPGRFSGRQFSNSRSEMNVSTLELGDSALYLCASSLVASGGNNEQFFGPGTRLTVL.

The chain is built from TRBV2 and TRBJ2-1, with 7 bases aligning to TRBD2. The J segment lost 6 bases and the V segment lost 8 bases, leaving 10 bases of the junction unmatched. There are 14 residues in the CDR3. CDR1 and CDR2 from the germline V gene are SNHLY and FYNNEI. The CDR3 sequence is CASLAGLVRNEQFF. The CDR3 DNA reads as TGTGCCAGCCTAGCCGGACTAGTCCGCAATGAGCAGTTCTTC.

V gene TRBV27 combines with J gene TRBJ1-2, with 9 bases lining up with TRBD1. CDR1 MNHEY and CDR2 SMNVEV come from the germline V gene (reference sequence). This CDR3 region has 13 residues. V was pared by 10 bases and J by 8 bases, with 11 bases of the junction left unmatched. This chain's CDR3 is CATRDRVNGGYTF. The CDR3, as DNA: TGTGCCACCAGGGACAGGGTGAACGGGGGCTACACCTTC.

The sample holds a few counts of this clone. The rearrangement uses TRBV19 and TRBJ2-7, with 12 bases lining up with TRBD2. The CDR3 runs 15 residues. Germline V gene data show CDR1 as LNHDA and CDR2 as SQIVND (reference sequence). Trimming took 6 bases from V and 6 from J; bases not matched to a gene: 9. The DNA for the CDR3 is TGTGCCAGTAGCCCAAAGGGACTAGCGGGTTCCGAGCAGTACTTC. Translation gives CASSPKGLAGSEQYF.